This T cell receptor (beta chain) derives from a study of CD8 T cells in Susac syndrome. The wider study: Patients with Susac syndrome had blood drawn and were at that point therapy-naive, on corticosteroids, or on intravenous immunoglobulin alone.

Reverse transcription of about 0.45 to 1 ug RNA was performed with random hexamers. The authors amplified TCR beta CDR3 across 54 Vbeta and 13 Jbeta using immunoSEQ multiplex PCR. TCRdb fed the immunoSEQ multiplex PCR reads into MiXCR, producing one record per CDR3 protein. Among some 160,000 distinct CDR3 sequences, more than 90% were seen once, and the ten largest hold about 0.08%. The CDR3 totals 16 residues. J gave up 2 bases and V 7 bases, and 7 bases lay outside the gene matches. Germline CDR1 reads MDHEN; CDR2 reads SYDVKM. This receptor was obtained from a human donor with Susac syndrome. Sequences were obtained from CD4+ T cells from PBMCs. The J gene is TRBJ2-3, the V gene TRBV28, with 12 bases identical to TRBD2. CDR3 amino acids: CASTSPSGRATDTQYF. The CDR3 coding sequence is TGTGCCAGCACCTCGCCTAGCGGGAGGGCCACAGATACGCAGTATTTT.